The 15 T cell receptor beta chains below all came from one sample that was sequenced in a study of blood T cells in healthy people across ages. Next came a second PCR, run for about 6 to 11 cycles, which used a sample-barcoded 5' primer along with a J-beta primer mix. TCRdb reprocessed the 5' RACE reads via MiXCR and lists one record per CDR3 protein. The data contain 800,000 or so distinct CDR3 sequences, more than 20% of them singletons. These data also formed part of another study, on T cells of mothers and their children.

Sequenced input: blood. The receptors were sampled from a boy under 18 in good health.

Points on this clonotype: The junction does not match germline at one end; this may be a read error. The chain is built from TRBV5-1 and TRBJ1-3; D ambiguous. Germline loops: CDR1 SGHRS, CDR2 YFSETQ. The CDR3 runs 15 residues. The CDR3, as DNA: TGCGCCGGCAGCTTGGCCTCGGGCTCTGGAAACACCATATATTTT. Its protein product is CAGSLASGSGNTIYF.

This chain uses TRBV2 with TRBJ1-5, with D perhaps matching TRBD1 (5 bases). The V end lost 6 bases, the J end lost 4 bases, and 13 bases lay between the germline ends. The germline V gene encodes CDR1 SNHLY and CDR2 FYNNEI. This CDR3 spans 14 amino acids. In DNA, the CDR3 is TGTGCCAGCAGCGACACACAGGAAAATCAGCCCCAGCATTTT. Translated: CASSDTQENQPQHF.

This chain uses TRBV5-5 with TRBJ2-7; D remains unclear. The CDR3 has 14 residues. Germline-derived CDR1 and CDR2 are SGHKS and YYEKEE (reference sequence). Trimming stripped 3 bases from V and 0 bases from J, with 10 bases between. CDR3 nucleotides: TGTGCCAGCAGCTCGCCGTATAACTCCTACGAGCAGTACTTC. Translated, it gives CASSSPYNSYEQYF.

This clonotype showed up many times. The J gene is TRBJ2-1, the V gene TRBV14, with D unclear. Germline CDR1 is SGHDN and CDR2 is FVKESK. The CDR3 has 12 amino acids. Deletions cut 0 bases from V and 4 bases from J, with 1 base between. The CDR3 reads CASSQDYNEQFF. CDR3 in DNA: TGTGCCAGCAGCCAAGATTACAATGAGCAGTTCTTC.

Only a few counts were recorded for this clonotype. V is TRBV12-3 or TRBV12-4 and J is TRBJ2-2; D gene unclear. V shed 4 bases and J shed 8 bases, with 8 bases lying between them. The CDR3 spans 12 residues. Written as DNA, the CDR3 is TGTGCCAGCAGTTGGACCTGGGGGGAGCTGTTTTTT. Encoded protein: CASSWTWGELFF.

The V call is TRBV28, the J call TRBJ2-1; TRBD2 is a possible D gene (5 bases). V was cut by 2 bases and J by 8 bases, with 19 bases left in between. This CDR3 has 16 amino acids. Germline V gene sequence: CDR1 MDHEN, CDR2 SYDVKM. The CDR3 DNA reads as TGTGCCAGCAGTTTAGGGTGGCTCCGCGGGTTCGATGAGCAGTTCTTC. It encodes CASSLGWLRGFDEQFF.

Concerning this clonotype: Germline and junction disagree at one end, which may indicate a read error. The chain carries TRBV29-1 and TRBJ1-1, with D unclear. Germline lookup yields CDR1 SQVTM and CDR2 ANQGSEA. This CDR3 has 14 residues. CDR3 DNA sequence: TGCAGCGTTGAAGTAGAAGGCAGCTTCACCGAAGATTTCTTT. Translating it yields CSVEVEGSFTEDFF.

This clonotype has more than one count but fewer than ten. This rearrangement joins TRBV29-1 to TRBJ1-1; TRBD1 might be the D (5 bases). V lost 4 bases and J 2 bases, leaving 14 bases between the germline ends. Per the germline V gene, CDR1 is SQVTM and CDR2 is ANQGSEA. CDR3 size: 14 residues. Written as DNA, the CDR3 is TGCAGCGTTGGATCGGCAGGGCCCAACACTGAAGCTTTCTTT. Amino acids: CSVGSAGPNTEAFF.

The V gene is TRBV7-9, the J gene TRBJ2-4, with TRBD1 identical over 7 bases. CDR1 SEHNR and CDR2 FQNEAQ come from the germline V gene (reference sequence). J was trimmed by 5 bases and V by 5 bases; bases with no gene match: 9. This CDR3 is 15 amino acids long. CDR3 DNA: TGTGCCAGCAGCACGACCGGGACAGAGGAAAACATTCAGTACTTC. It codes for CASSTTGTEENIQYF. Variable domain in full (rest from reference TRBV7-9 and TRBJ2-4): DTGVSQNPRHKITKRGQNVTFRCDPISEHNRLYWYRQTLGQGPEFLTYFQNEAQLEKSRLLSDRFSAERPKGSFSTLEIQRTEQGDSAMYLCASSTTGTEENIQYFGAGTRLSVL.

V usage is TRBV19 and J usage is TRBJ1-4; possible D gene TRBD1, 6 bases. The CDR3 runs to 14 residues. CDR1 is LNHDA and CDR2 is SQIVND in the germline V gene (reference sequence). With 4 bases removed from V and 7 bases from J, the gap between germline ends came to 13 bases. CDR3 nucleotides: TGTGCCAGTAGTACGGACAGTGCCTCTGAAAAACTGTTTTTT. Translating gives CASSTDSASEKLFF.

About this clonotype: One end of the junction does not line up with germline, which may come from a read error. CDR3 sequence (DNA): TGTGCCAGCAGTTTCGGGCTGGCGGGGGGTCAAGGGACCCAGTACTTC. The encoded protein is CASSFGLAGGQGTQYF. The J gene is TRBJ2-7, the V gene TRBV12-3 or TRBV12-4; 8 nucleotides agree with TRBD2. The DNA end lines up better with TRBJ2-5; the J call may be wrong. There are 16 residues in the CDR3.

This clonotype has only a few counts. V and J are TRBV28 and TRBJ1-5; 7 nucleotides line up with TRBD1. Germline values: CDR1 MDHEN, CDR2 SYDVKM. The CDR3 is made up of 15 amino acids. Germline trimming cut 6 bases from V and 6 bases from J; bases unmatched to any gene: 11. The CDR3 protein is CASSLGTVRRQPQHF. CDR3 nucleotide sequence: TGTGCCAGCAGCCTCGGGACAGTTAGGCGTCAGCCCCAGCATTTT.

The table lists this clonotype with a few counts. The gene calls are TRBV20-1 and TRBJ2-7, with a possible D match to TRBD2 (5 bases). The CDR3 has 13 residues. Germline loops: CDR1 DFQATT, CDR2 SNEGSKA (reference sequence). Trimming removed 1 base at V and 1 base at J, with 8 bases between. CDR3 nucleotides: TGCAGTGCTAGAGCCGGGATTTCCTACGAGCAGTACTTC. Protein sequence: CSARAGISYEQYF.

This sequence joins TRBV29-1 and TRBJ2-5; no reliable D call. The germline gives CDR1 SQVTM, CDR2 ANQGSEA. The CDR3 spans 12 residues. V lost 6 bases to trimming and J lost 5 bases, with 13 bases between them. CDR3 sequence (DNA): TGCAGCGTCCACGCGGTTGGCGAGACCCAGTACTTC. This translates into CSVHAVGETQYF.

This clonotype was picked up a small number of times. The CDR3 loop is CASSLGLWTEATNEKLFF. DNA for the CDR3: TGTGCCAGCAGCTTAGGATTGTGGACAGAGGCAACTAATGAAAAACTGTTTTTT. The chain joins TRBV7-2 to TRBJ1-4, with D possibly TRBD1 on 6 matching bases. This CDR3 is built from 18 residues. Germline V CDR1 and CDR2: SGHTA, FQGNSA. Between the trimmed V and J ends, which lost 1 base and 0 bases, there was a span of 15 bases.